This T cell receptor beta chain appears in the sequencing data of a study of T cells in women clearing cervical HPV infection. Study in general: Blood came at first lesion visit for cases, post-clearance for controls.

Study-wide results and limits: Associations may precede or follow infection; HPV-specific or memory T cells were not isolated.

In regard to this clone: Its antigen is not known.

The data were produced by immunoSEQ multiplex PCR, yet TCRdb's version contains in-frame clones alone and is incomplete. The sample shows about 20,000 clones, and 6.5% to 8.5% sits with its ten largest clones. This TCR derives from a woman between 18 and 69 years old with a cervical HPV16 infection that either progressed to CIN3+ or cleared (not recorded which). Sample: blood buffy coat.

The covered CDR3 bases are TGTGCTAGTGGCCCCGGGCTAGCGGAACATAGCGGGGAG. This sequence encodes CASGPGLAEHSGE. The whole CDR3 sequence reads CASGPGLAEHSGELFF. This sequence joins TRBV12-5 and TRBJ2-2; 7 nucleotides match TRBD2. The CDR3 extends 3 residues past the end of the read, so its final part is completed from the germline J gene. Trimming at V came to 6 bases and at J to 7 bases, leaving 14 bases not matched to a gene. The CDR3 has 16 residues. Germline-derived CDR1 and CDR2 are LGHNT and FRNRAP.